This entry concerns a single T cell receptor beta chain. The sample is drawn from a study of shared clonotypes between healthy human individuals. Sequencing was at deep level. Clones were read by immunoSEQ multiplex PCR, and TCRdb kept only the in-frame ones, dropping some. Of about 120,000 clones in the sample, around 68% were seen once. The germline V gene encodes CDR1 SGHRS and CDR2 YFSETQ. The CDR3 sequence is 13 residues long. The V end was cut by 0 bases, the J end by 3 bases, with 7 bases between. Sequenced sample: memory CD8+ T cells sorted from blood. The subset here: CD45RO+ cells pooled with CCR7-negative TemRA cells. The genes are TRBV5-1 and TRBJ2-7; D gene unclear. This receptor was obtained from a woman under 40 in good health. The CDR3 region has the DNA TGCGCCAGCAGCTTGGAACCCCACTACGAGCAGTACTTC. Its translation: CASSLEPHYEQYF. Using reference TRBV5-1 and TRBJ2-7 for the parts outside the CDR3, the full variable domain is KAGVTQTPRYLIKTRGQQVTLSCSPISGHRSVSWYQQTPGQGLQFLFEYFSETQRNKGNFPGRFSGRQFSNSRSEMNVSTLELGDSALYLCASSLEPHYEQYFGPGTRLTVT.